One T cell receptor (beta chain) is described in this entry. This entry is derived from a study of tumor and adjacent non-tumor tissue in lung cancer. V shed 4 bases and J 4 bases; nucleotides not matched to a gene: 4. Germline V gene data show CDR1 as DFQATT and CDR2 as SNEGSKA (reference sequence). The CDR3 consists of 13 residues. This sample's RNA came from whole unsorted tissue. TCRbeta libraries were built with three rounds of nested PCR, modified from ARM-PCR. In TCRdb, the multiplex PCR reads were re-called with MiXCR into one record per CDR3 protein. The data show over 130,000 distinct CDR3 sequences, roughly 70% seen once.

The chain employs TRBV20-1 and TRBJ2-7; 10 nucleotides agree with TRBD2. This clonotype originated in a man in his sixties with small cell lung cancer. Sequencing was done on a sample of lung tumor tissue. The CDR3 DNA reads as TGCAGTGCTATTCTAGCGGGAGCATACGAGCAGTACTTC. Translating it yields CSAILAGAYEQYF.